Given below is one T cell receptor beta chain in context. Its antigen has not been determined. No much larger clonotype is one base removed from it; base qualities were not supplied. The entry originates in a study of control samples from healthy donors and cancer patients (dated by TCRdb to 2018 to 2021). The library was made by the immunoSEQ multiplex PCR assay. This is the immuneACCESS table as TCRdb keeps it, with only in-frame sequences that have V and J called. A part of the clones is gone; compared with another copy, unresolved V genes explain less than half, and the rest is unexplained. Here the sample has a few hundred thousand clones; around 90% occur a single time. The top ten clonotypes cover roughly 6.4% of the sample. Trimming takes 7 bases off V and 0 bases off J; junction bases not matched to a gene: 6. The CDR3 runs 15 amino acids, cysteine and phenylalanine included. Just the 45-base CDR3 DNA is kept, in frame starting at base 1. Sequences WNHNN (CDR1) and SYGVQD (CDR2) are obtained from the germline V gene (reference sequence).

The receptor was derived from a middle-aged man with head and neck cancer. The sequencing input was PBMCs. Recombination joined TRBV10-1 with TRBJ2-4, with 7 central nucleotides matching TRBD1. The nucleotide sequence is TGCGCCAGCATTCACAGGGGCTTAGCCAAAAACATTCAGTACTTC. This translates into CASIHRGLAKNIQYF.